These 15 T cell receptor beta chains were sequenced from one sample in a study of CD8+CD57+ T cells in acquired aplastic anemia. Sequencing involved patients with CD8+CD57+ cell expansion previously shown by flow cytometry. TCR beta VDJ combinations and CDR3 sequences were profiled from genomic DNA. One entry per CDR3 protein, called by TCRdb with MiXCR from the reads. The sample carries approximately 250,000 distinct CDR3 sequences, approximately 86% recorded once. The sequenced material came from sorted CD4+, CD8+, or CD8+CD57+ T cells (not recorded which) from PBMCs. The receptors shown here come from a human donor with aplastic anemia.

Written as DNA, the CDR3 is TGTGCCAGCAGCCGACAGGGCTTCAATCAGCCCCAGCATTTT. It is translated as CASSRQGFNQPQHF. The V and J genes are TRBV5-5 and TRBJ1-5; 7 bases agree with TRBD1. This CDR3 has 14 residues. From germline, CDR1 is SGHKS and CDR2 YYEKEE (reference sequence). V was pared by 4 bases and J by 3 bases, with 4 bases of the junction left unmatched.

About this clonotype itself: A junction end diverges from the germline sequence, so it may reflect a read error. The V and J genes are TRBV6-1 and TRBJ2-3; weak D call: TRBD2 (6 bases). The CDR3 contains 14 residues. CDR1 MNHNS and CDR2 SASEGT come from the germline V gene. CDR3: CAISGREREDTQYF. In DNA form, the CDR3 reads TGTGCCATCAGTGGGCGGGAACGGGAAGATACGCAGTATTTT.

The table lists this clonotype with a few counts. One junction end does not reproduce the germline sequence, and a read error may be involved. The V and J genes are TRBV6-5 and TRBJ1-1, with D unresolved. The CDR3 is 11 amino acids. The V gene's germline CDR1 is MNHEY and CDR2 SVGAGI. The CDR3 DNA reads TGCGCCAGCATAGGGAACACTGAAGCTTTCTTT. Encoded protein: CASIGNTEAFF.

This chain uses TRBV7-3 with TRBJ1-1; 7 bases match TRBD1. This CDR3 has 15 amino acids. Losses at the gene ends were 5 bases for V and 14 bases for J; bases not matched to a gene: 20. Per germline, CDR1 SGHTA and CDR2 FQGTGA. DNA of the CDR3: TGTGCCAGCAGCCAGGGGGGCGGAAACAGTCATGATGAGTTCTTT. This sequence encodes CASSQGGGNSHDEFF.

The table lists this clonotype with a count of one. The junction differs from germline at one of its ends, possibly a read error. V is TRBV7-3 and J is TRBJ2-2; D possibly matches TRBD1 or TRBD2 (5 bases each). Germline CDR1 is SGHTA and CDR2 is FQGTGA. The CDR3 runs 12 residues. The CDR3 spells CASSLLPEGMSF. The CDR3, as DNA: TGTGCCAGCAGCTTACTACCAGAGGGGATGTCTTTT.

This clonotype was observed once. The chain carries TRBV2 and TRBJ1-1; D might be TRBD1 (6 bases). The germline V gene has CDR1 SNHLY and CDR2 FYNNEI. This CDR3 is 13 amino acids long. V was pared by 2 bases and J by 11 bases, with 15 bases between. CDR3 protein: CASSEWAGALAFF. Written as DNA, the CDR3 is TGTGCCAGCAGTGAATGGGCAGGGGCGCTGGCTTTCTTT.

About this clonotype itself: An end of the junction differs from the germline gene, which may be a read error. This sequence joins TRBV7-8 and TRBJ2-6, with 7 nucleotides matching TRBD2. From germline, CDR1 is SGHVS and CDR2 FQNEAQ. The length of the CDR3 is 15 residues. CDR3 sequence (DNA): TGTGCCAGCAGCTTAGCATCTCGCGGGGGCAACGTCCTGACTTTC. The encoded protein is CASSLASRGGNVLTF.

The chain recombines TRBV7-8 with TRBJ1-2, with D perhaps TRBD1 (5 bases). The length of the CDR3 is 16 residues. V was clipped by 4 bases and J by 10 bases, with 25 bases between them. The germline V gene has CDR1 SGHVS and CDR2 FQNEAQ. CDR3 protein: CASSSREGAETQYYTF. CDR3 coding DNA: TGTGCCAGCAGCTCACGGGAAGGGGCCGAGACGCAGTACTACACCTTC. The whole variable domain, remainder taken from reference TRBV7-8 and TRBJ1-2, is GAGVSQSPRYKVAKRGQDVALRCDPISGHVSLFWYQQALGQGPEFLTYFQNEAQLDKSGLPSDRFFAERPEGSVSTLKIQRTQQEDSAVYLCASSSREGAETQYYTFGSGTRLTVV.

The rearrangement links TRBV9 to TRBJ2-3; D gene ambiguous. CDR1 and CDR2 from the germline V gene are SGDLS and YYNGEE. CDR3 length: 14 residues. Trimming removed 0 bases from V and 6 bases from J, with 11 bases in between. The CDR3 sequence: CASSVARAPDTQYF. The CDR3 nucleotides read TGTGCCAGCAGCGTAGCGAGAGCTCCCGATACGCAGTATTTT.

Details on this clonotype: An end of the junction does not agree with germline; a read error may underlie this. The rearrangement links TRBV7-2 to TRBJ2-7; possibly TRBD2 for D (6 bases). The CDR3 consists of 14 residues. CDR1 is SGHTA, CDR2 FQGNSA, per germline. CDR3 in DNA: TGTGCCAGCAGCTACGCGGAGGGTACCGATACGCAGTATTTC. This sequence encodes CASSYAEGTDTQYF.

Notes on this clonotype: Because the CDR3 is missing its conserved closing phenylalanine or tryptophan, this is likely a read error. Because the CDR3's place on the DNA is in doubt, the DNA is left out and the CDR3 is given as listed by TCRdb. The chain combines TRBV7-8 with TRBJ2-3; TRBD1, the D gene given by the table, was not confirmed from the DNA. Germline V gene lookup returns CDR1 SGHVS and CDR2 FQNEAQ. A total of 13 residues make up the CDR3, ends included. The CDR3 protein is CASGFGGRDNTYY.

About this clonotype: One end of the junction does not line up with germline, which may come from a read error. The chain uses TRBV7-9 and TRBJ2-5; no clear D. Germline CDR1 reads SEHNR; CDR2 reads FQNEAQ (reference sequence). The CDR3 contains 14 residues. CDR3 coding DNA: TGCGCCAGCAGCCGAGGCCTTGCAGAAGAGAACACCTACTTC. Translation: CASSRGLAEENTYF.

CDR3 amino acids: CASSPPPEWASGREVLTF. In DNA form, the CDR3 reads TGTGCCAGCAGCCCCCCCCCGGAATGGGCTAGCGGGAGGGAGGTCCTGACTTTC. The rearrangement joins TRBV3-1 to TRBJ2-6, with TRBD2 identical over 12 bases. The CDR3 loop spans 18 amino acids. The germline gives CDR1 LGHDT, CDR2 YNNKEL (reference sequence). Unmatched junction bases numbered 17, after V lost 4 bases and J lost 13 bases.

V is TRBV7-9 and J is TRBJ2-3; perhaps D is TRBD1 or TRBD2 (5 bases each). Germline assignment: CDR1 SEHNR and CDR2 FQNEAQ (reference sequence). The CDR3 totals 14 residues. Trimming pared 8 bases from V and 15 bases from J, leaving 27 bases between. The CDR3 sequence: CASRLARGPDKFYF. In DNA form, the CDR3 reads TGTGCCAGCCGGTTAGCGAGGGGTCCCGATAAGTTCTATTTT.

The chain is built from TRBV7-2 and TRBJ2-1; 9 nucleotides match TRBD2. The V segment lost 3 bases and the J segment 13 bases; nucleotides outside the gene matches: 16. The CDR3 is made up of 16 amino acids. Germline CDR1 SGHTA, CDR2 FQGNSA. CDR3 amino acids: CASSFQRSGGRQYQFF. The DNA of the CDR3 is TGTGCCAGCAGCTTTCAAAGAAGCGGGGGGAGGCAGTATCAGTTCTTC.